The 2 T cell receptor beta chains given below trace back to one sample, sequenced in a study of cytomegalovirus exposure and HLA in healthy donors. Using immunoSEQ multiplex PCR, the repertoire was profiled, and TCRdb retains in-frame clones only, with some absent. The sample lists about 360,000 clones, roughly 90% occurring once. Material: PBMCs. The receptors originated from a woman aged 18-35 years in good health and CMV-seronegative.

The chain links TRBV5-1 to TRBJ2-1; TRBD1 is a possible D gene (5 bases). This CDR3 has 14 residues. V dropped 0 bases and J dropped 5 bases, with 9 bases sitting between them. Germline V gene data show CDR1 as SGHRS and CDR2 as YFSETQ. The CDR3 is CASSLGTSNNEQFF. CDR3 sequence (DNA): TGCGCCAGCAGCTTGGGGACATCAAACAATGAGCAGTTCTTC.

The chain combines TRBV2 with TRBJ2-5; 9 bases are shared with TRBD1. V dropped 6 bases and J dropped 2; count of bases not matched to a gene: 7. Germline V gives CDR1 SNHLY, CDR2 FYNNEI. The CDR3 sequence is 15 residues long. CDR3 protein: CASRTPGQGQETQYF. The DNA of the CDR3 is TGTGCCAGCAGGACCCCGGGACAGGGACAAGAGACCCAGTACTTC. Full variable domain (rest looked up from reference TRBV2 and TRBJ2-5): EPEVTQTPSHQVTQMGQEVILRCVPISNHLYFYWYRQILGQKVEFLVSFYNNEISEKSEIFDDQFSVERPDGSNFTLKIRSTKLEDSAMYFCASRTPGQGQETQYFGPGTRLLVL.